The entry below gives a single T cell receptor (beta chain) sequence along with its context. No antigen is known for it. Per-nucleotide qualities are absent, and no much larger clonotype sits a single base away. To prepare the library, the immunoSEQ multiplex PCR assay was applied. Regarding the original processing steps: A statistical classification framework was built to diagnose cytomegalovirus status from the catalog of TCR beta chain sequences. TCRdb limited this immuneACCESS table to in-frame rearrangements with V and J called. A share of clones is missing; checked studies link under half to unresolved V genes, and the rest is unexplained. From that table come the V and J calls and clone size; the DNA was used to work out D and trimming. This sample comprises about 190,000 clones, about 80% of them detected only once. The leading ten clones occupy roughly 2.8% of the sample. This specimen comes from a study of cytomegalovirus exposure and HLA in healthy donors (dated by TCRdb to about 2017). Study-level background: According to a later analysis, one platform produced both the roughly 130 validation repertoires and the 670 or so repertoires of the first cohort. A separate validation cohort of over 95 different subjects was used in addition to the roughly 670-subject first cohort. To predict cytomegalovirus infection status, the study combined high-throughput TCR immunosequencing, statistical association of individual TCRs with disease status, and machine learning. The study aimed to test whether signatures of past pathogen exposure could be identified by cataloging public T cell receptors. What the work shows at the level of the full study, not this receptor alone: Across donors, most TCR sequences were observed very rarely, whereas some public TCRs were present in many individuals. A total of 150 to 200 TCR beta chains were listed by the study as associated with cytomegalovirus. It was suggested by the authors that the approach could potentially be generalized to other disease states and immunological phenotypes. In a later analysis, TCRs clustered in the first cohort were found to also tend to co-occur in the roughly 120 validation repertoires, with approximately 93% of cluster scores above 0. In vitro tests confirmed that three of the cytomegalovirus-associated TCR beta chains recognize cytomegalovirus antigens. The classifier was reported to diagnose cytomegalovirus status with high specificity and sensitivity in both the original cohort and the validation cohort. The validation cohort had no HLA typing available for a later analysis, so co-occurrence within that cohort was assessed over all 120 or so repertoires.

Separate from the approximately 700-subject first cohort, the validation cohort of about 130 subjects was the group to which the donors belonged. Ends trimmed: V by 5 bases, J by 7 bases; bases unmatched to a gene: 3. The CDR3 sequence holds 13 residues, the cysteine and phenylalanine included. The only DNA kept is the CDR3, 39 bases in frame from the first base. Per the germline V gene (reference sequence), SSHAT is the CDR1 and FNYEAQ is the CDR2. The specimen sequenced was PBMCs. This TCR was recovered from a woman aged 18-35 years in good health and CMV-seropositive. The rearrangement joined TRBV7-7 to TRBJ2-5; 11 central nucleotides agree with TRBD1. The sequenced DNA is TGTGCCAGCAGCCCAGGACAGGGGGCGACCCAGTACTTC. The encoded protein is CASSPGQGATQYF.